These T cell receptor beta chains were read from a single sample in a study of cytomegalovirus exposure and HLA in healthy donors. Data came from immunoSEQ multiplex PCR; TCRdb stores just in-frame clones and leaves some out. The data contain 100,000 to 150,000 clones, approximately 80% of them singletons. The material sequenced was PBMCs. These receptors were taken from a middle-aged man in good health and CMV-seronegative. Each CDR3 is given with its conserved first and last residue. The D gene is left open where the match is weak. Where a row states a size, it is once, few, many or the class of an expanded clone; other rows omit it.

abundance	v_gene	j_gene	len	d_gene	CDR3nt	CDR3aa
.	TRBV7-8	TRBJ1-1	12	.	TGTGCCAGCAGCCAGGCGAACACTGAAGCTTTCTTT	CASSQANTEAFF
.	TRBV27	TRBJ1-5	17	.	TGTGCCAGCAGTTTCGTAGGTCCGGGAGTGAACAATCAGCCCCAGCATTTT	CASSFVGPGVNNQPQHF
once	TRBV2	TRBJ1-2	14	TRBD1	TGTGCCAGCAGCAGGGACAGGGGGTCTGGGGGCTACACCTTC	CASSRDRGSGGYTF
.	TRBV18	TRBJ1-1	12	.	TGTGCCAGCTCACCATCGGGTGAGGAAGCTTTCTTT	CASSPSGEEAFF
.	TRBV4-1	TRBJ1-5	21	.	TGCGCCAGCAGCCAAGACGCCCTGGGGATCTACAGGGTTGGAAGCAATCAGCCCCAGCATTTT	CASSQDALGIYRVGSNQPQHF
.	TRBV11-3	TRBJ2-1	13	TRBD2	TGTGCCAGCAGCCCCGAGCGGGGCAATGAGCAGTTCTTC	CASSPERGNEQFF
.	TRBV7-9	TRBJ2-2	14	TRBD1	TGTGCCAGCAGCCTGGACAGGGACAACGGGGAGCTGTTTTTT	CASSLDRDNGELFF
.	TRBV5-5	TRBJ1-5	18	TRBD1	TGTGCCAGCAGCCCCGGACAGGAGATTCCCTATAGCAATCAGCCCCAGCATTTT	CASSPGQEIPYSNQPQHF
few	TRBV6-1	TRBJ2-6	15	.	TGTGCCAGCAGCCTCGACAGCTCTGGGGCCAACGTCCTGACTTTC	CASSLDSSGANVLTF
.	TRBV7-3	TRBJ2-2	13	.	TGTGCCAGCAGCTTAACTCAAACCGGGGAGCTGTTTTTT	CASSLTQTGELFF
.	TRBV11-1	TRBJ2-7	15	TRBD1	TGTGCCAGCAGCGAGACAGGGGGCGGTTTTTACGAGCAGTACTTC	CASSETGGGFYEQYF
.	TRBV2	TRBJ1-2	13	.	TGTGCCAGCAGCGAACAGGGTAACTATGGCTACACCTTC	CASSEQGNYGYTF
.	TRBV6-1	TRBJ1-6	15	TRBD1	TGTGCCAGCAGTTGGGGGGACAGGCCCTCAGCACCCCTCCACTTT	CASSWGDRPSAPLHF
.	TRBV11-2	TRBJ1-2	15	TRBD1	TGTGCCAGCAGCCCAGGGGGACGGCTAAACTATGGCTACACCTTC	CASSPGGRLNYGYTF
.	TRBV9	TRBJ2-5	17	TRBD2	TGTGCCAGCAGCGTAGGAGCGGGGGGCAACTCACAAGAGACCCAGTACTTC	CASSVGAGGNSQETQYF
.	TRBV7-9	TRBJ2-2	15	TRBD1	TGTGCCAGCAGCTTTCGACAGGGGGGTACCGGGGAGCTGTTTTTT	CASSFRQGGTGELFF
.	TRBV5-1	TRBJ2-5	13	.	TGCGCCAGCAGGACAGGTATCGGAGAGACCCAGTACTTC	CASRTGIGETQYF
.	TRBV6-6	TRBJ2-1	15	TRBD2	TGTGCCAGCACCCTGACTAGCGGGGCTTACAATGAGCAGTTCTTC	CASTLTSGAYNEQFF
.	TRBV28	TRBJ1-4	17	.	TGTGCCAGCAGAACCCACTTCCCCACAGTTTCGTCGGAAAAACTGTTTTTT	CASRTHFPTVSSEKLFF
.	TRBV19	TRBJ2-2	17	.	TGTGCCAGTAGTATAGATCGGGACATTTGGTCGACCGGGGAGCTGTTTTTT	CASSIDRDIWSTGELFF
.	TRBV21-1	TRBJ2-5	12	.	TGTGCCAGCAGCGCAACAAGATTGCCCCAGTACTTC	CASSATRLPQYF
once	TRBV7-9	TRBJ2-2	15	.	TGTGCCAGCAGCTTAGGCGGAGGGAACCCCGGGGAGCTGTTTTTT	CASSLGGGNPGELFF
.	TRBV19	TRBJ2-1	15	.	TGTGCCAGTAGTATGGGGCAGGGGATAAACAATGAGCAGTTCTTC	CASSMGQGINNEQFF
.	TRBV4-3	TRBJ2-3	18	.	TGCGCCAGCAGCCAAGAAAGTACGGGTACACTCGTAGGAGATACGCAGTATTTT	CASSQESTGTLVGDTQYF
.	TRBV28	TRBJ1-2	17	TRBD1	TGTGCCAGCCAACCCGGGACAGGGAGGTCCCAGTACTATGGCTACACCTTC	CASQPGTGRSQYYGYTF
.	TRBV9	TRBJ2-2	15	.	TGTGCCAGCAGCGTAGGAGGGTCGATCACCGGGGAGCTGTTTTTT	CASSVGGSITGELFF
.	TRBV6-5	TRBJ2-7	13	.	TGTGCCAGCAGTTTCGGTGAGGCGGGCGAGCAGTACTTC	CASSFGEAGEQYF